The 12 T cell receptor beta chains given below trace back to one sample, sequenced in a study of T cell repertoires in cytomegalovirus infection. Antigens for these TCRs are unknown. Each CDR3 protein gets one entry after TCRdb re-called the reads with MiXCR. The sample comprises 650,000 to 900,000 distinct CDR3 sequences, 30% to 35% of which are singletons, and roughly 12% rests with the top ten. The sequencing used cultured CD8+ T cells from PBMCs, collected from culture after CMV antigen stimulation. These receptors were taken from a human donor in good health (CMV status not recorded). Some clones in this sample may be carry-over from other donors' samples.

The chain recombines TRBV3-1 with TRBJ2-1; TRBD2 aligns across 9 bases. CDR1 is LGHDT, CDR2 YNNKEL, per germline (reference sequence). The CDR3 loop spans 16 amino acids. With 4 bases clipped from V and 7 bases from J, the junction kept 11 bases outside the gene matches. The CDR3 loop reads CASSPEWAGGQNEQFF. CDR3 bases: TGTGCCAGCAGCCCGGAGTGGGCGGGGGGGCAGAATGAGCAGTTCTTC.

The gene calls are TRBV4-1 and TRBJ2-3; D possibly corresponds to TRBD1 (6 bases). Germline-derived CDR1 and CDR2 are MGHRA and YSYEKL. With 7 bases removed from V and 1 base from J, the gap between germline ends came to 12 bases. The CDR3 totals 14 residues. The CDR3 loop is CASTGEGGTDTQYF. The CDR3 DNA sequence: TGCGCCAGCACCGGCGAGGGGGGCACAGATACGCAGTATTTT.

The chain is built from TRBV14 and TRBJ2-7; TRBD1 agrees at 7 bases. CDR1 and CDR2 (germline): SGHDN, FVKESK. The CDR3 runs 12 residues. With 4 bases clipped from V and 5 bases from J, the junction kept 2 bases outside the gene matches. CDR3 sequence: CASSLGQNEQYV. The CDR3 nucleotides read TGTGCCAGCAGCCTGGGACAGAACGAGCAGTACGTC.

The J gene is TRBJ2-7, the V gene TRBV10-3, with 9 nucleotides matching TRBD1. This CDR3 has 13 residues. The germline V gene encodes CDR1 ENHRY and CDR2 SYGVKD. After removal of 9 bases from V and 1 base from J, the junction contained 4 bases not matched to a gene. The CDR3 loop reads CAIGQGSSYEQYF. CDR3 in DNA: TGTGCCATTGGACAGGGGTCATCCTACGAGCAGTACTTC.

The rearrangement links TRBV25-1 to TRBJ2-7, with D possibly matching TRBD1 (6 bases). Trimming shortened V by 4 bases and J by 1 base, and 14 bases separated the two germline ends. Germline loops: CDR1 MGHDK, CDR2 SYGVNS. This CDR3 spans 15 amino acids. CDR3 amino acids: CASSVRQGKSYEQYF. Here the CDR3 DNA reads TGTGCCAGCAGTGTTCGGCAGGGGAAATCCTACGAGCAGTACTTC.

This clonotype showed up just a few times. The chain has TRBV6-5 and TRBJ2-1, with D possibly matching TRBD2 (5 bases). V lost 5 bases to trimming and J lost 0 bases, with 17 bases between them. Per germline, CDR1 MNHEY and CDR2 SVGAGI. The CDR3 runs 17 residues. The CDR3 here is CASSPNFDYSSYNEQFF. CDR3 DNA sequence: TGTGCCAGCAGTCCTAACTTCGACTACAGCTCCTACAATGAGCAGTTCTTC.

The gene calls are TRBV6-1 and TRBJ2-1; a weak D match, TRBD1 (6 bases). Germline-derived CDR1 and CDR2 are MNHNS and SASEGT. This CDR3 spans 15 amino acids. V was pared by 5 bases and J by 4 bases, with 15 bases between. The CDR3 sequence: CASSPGWGRYNEQFF. The CDR3 bases are TGTGCCAGCAGTCCAGGTTGGGGGCGATACAATGAGCAGTTCTTC.

For the CDR3, the DNA is TGTGCCAGCACCGAACCTGGCCGGGTCTCTGGGGCCAACGTCCTGACTTTC. Its translation is CASTEPGRVSGANVLTF. This sequence joins TRBV7-9 and TRBJ2-6; no clear D. The CDR3 is 17 residues long. CDR1 and CDR2 from the germline V gene are SEHNR and FQNEAQ (reference sequence). V lost 7 bases and J lost 0, with 16 bases in between.

The chain uses TRBV6-5 and TRBJ2-2; 8 bases line up with TRBD2. In germline, CDR1 is MNHEY, CDR2 SVGAGI. The CDR3 loop spans 16 amino acids. Germline trimming cut 5 bases from V and 2 bases from J; bases unmatched to any gene: 7. The chain's CDR3 is CASSRGGSFNTGELFF. CDR3 bases: TGTGCCAGCAGTCGGGGGGGGTCCTTCAACACCGGGGAGCTGTTTTTT.

J is TRBJ1-1 and V is TRBV9, with TRBD1 matching 8 bases. CDR3 length: 13 amino acids. V was clipped by 3 bases and J by 9 bases; unmatched bases: 7. Per the germline V gene, CDR1 is SGDLS and CDR2 is YYNGEE. CDR3 sequence: CASSGTGIRKAFF. As DNA, the CDR3 is TGTGCCAGCAGCGGGACAGGGATTCGAAAAGCTTTCTTT.

Many counts were recorded for this clonotype. The CDR3 nucleotides read TGTGCCAGCAGCGAATTGGGACAGGGCGAGAATATGAACACCGGGGAGCTGTTTTTT. Translated, it gives CASSELGQGENMNTGELFF. The chain carries TRBV7-9 and TRBJ2-2; 9 nucleotides line up with TRBD1. Germline CDR1 reads SEHNR; CDR2 reads FQNEAQ (reference sequence). J was trimmed by 1 base and V by 5 bases; bases with no gene match: 14. There are 19 residues in the CDR3. Using reference TRBV7-9 and TRBJ2-2 for the parts outside the CDR3, the full variable domain is DTGVSQNPRHKITKRGQNVTFRCDPISEHNRLYWYRQTLGQGPEFLTYFQNEAQLEKSRLLSDRFSAERPKGSFSTLEIQRTEQGDSAMYLCASSELGQGENMNTGELFFGEGSRLTVL.

This clonotype appeared a few times. The DNA of the CDR3 is TGTGCCACCAGCAGAGATTTAGGGGGCAATCAGCCCCAGCATTTT. Protein sequence: CATSRDLGGNQPQHF. The rearrangement joins TRBV15 to TRBJ1-5; tentatively, D is TRBD1 (5 bases). This CDR3 spans 15 amino acids. Germline V gene data show CDR1 as LNHNV and CDR2 as YYDKDF (reference sequence). V lost 0 bases and J lost 2, with 8 bases in between. Supplemented by reference TRBV15 and TRBJ1-5, the full variable domain reads DAMVIQNPRYQVTQFGKPVTLSCSQTLNHNVMYWYQQKSSQAPKLLFHYYDKDFNNEADTPDNFQSRRPNTSFCFLDIRSPGLGDTAMYLCATSRDLGGNQPQHFGDGTRLSIL.